The next 31 T cell receptor beta chains were all read from a single sample in a study of shared clonotypes between healthy human individuals. TCRdb's table, derived via immunoSEQ multiplex PCR, lists solely in-frame clones and lacks some. The top ten hold approximately 1.5% of the sample, which has about 1 million clones, about three quarters seen once. Source material: memory CD4+ T cells sorted from blood. Subset of the sample: CD45RA-negative fraction. These receptors all stem from a man between 18 and 35 years old in good health.

The chain uses TRBV2 and TRBJ2-1, with D perhaps matching TRBD2 (5 bases). CDR1 is SNHLY and CDR2 is FYNNEI in the germline V gene. Deletions cut 4 bases from V and 3 bases from J, with 13 bases between. CDR3 length equals 15 residues. CDR3 sequence (DNA): TGTGCCAGCAGTGCGGCTACGGGAATCTACAATGAGCAGTTCTTC. Translating gives CASSAATGIYNEQFF.

This clone was observed a handful of times. The CDR3 reads CASSLGRGAYQPQHF. The CDR3 bases are TGTGCCAGCAGCTTAGGCAGGGGAGCTTACCAGCCCCAGCATTTT. The chain combines TRBV7-9 with TRBJ1-5; possible D gene TRBD1, 6 bases. The CDR3 consists of 15 residues. Germline V CDR1 and CDR2: SEHNR, FQNEAQ (reference sequence). Trimming took off 1 base at V and 7 bases at J, with 14 bases between the two ends.

V gene TRBV30 combines with J gene TRBJ1-2, with a weak D call TRBD1 (5 bases). The V gene's germline CDR1 is GTSNPN and CDR2 SVGIG (reference sequence). Trimming took off 3 bases at V and 2 bases at J, with 10 bases between the two ends. The CDR3 is 13 amino acids. This CDR3 is CAWSRVGNYGYTF. DNA for the CDR3: TGTGCCTGGAGCAGGGTGGGGAACTATGGCTACACCTTC. Full variable domain (outside the CDR3, taken from reference TRBV30 and TRBJ1-2): SQTIHQWPATLVQPVGSPLSLECTVEGTSNPNLYWYRQAAGRGLQLLFYSVGIGQISSEVPQNLSASRPQDRQFILSSKKLLLSDSGFYLCAWSRVGNYGYTFGSGTRLTVV.

The genes are TRBV12-5 and TRBJ2-1, with 9 bases identical to TRBD1. Trimming removed 6 bases from V and 7 bases from J; junction bases left unmatched: 10. There are 15 residues in the CDR3. The V gene's germline CDR1 is LGHNT and CDR2 FRNRAP. In nucleotides, the CDR3 is TGTGCTAGTGGCCTAGGGACAGGGATAGATAATGAGCAGTTCTTC. The encoded protein is CASGLGTGIDNEQFF.

The chain couples TRBV5-4 to TRBJ2-1; TRBD2 agrees at 12 bases. The CDR3 runs 16 residues. Germline lookup yields CDR1 SGHNT and CDR2 YYREEE (reference sequence). Trimming at V came to 0 bases and at J to 6 bases, leaving 4 bases not matched to a gene. CDR3 sequence reads: CASSLGTSGTSNEQFF. The DNA of the CDR3 is TGTGCCAGCAGCTTGGGGACTAGCGGGACCTCCAATGAGCAGTTCTTC.

The chain recombines TRBV7-9 with TRBJ1-2, with a possible D match to TRBD1 (5 bases). The CDR3 length is 13 residues. In germline, CDR1 is SEHNR, CDR2 FQNEAQ (reference sequence). V shed 5 bases and J shed 4 bases, with 11 bases lying between them. The CDR3: CASSRGGTYGYTF. CDR3 bases: TGTGCCAGCAGCCGGGGAGGGACCTATGGCTACACCTTC. The complete variable domain, with remaining parts taken from reference TRBV7-9 and TRBJ1-2, reads DTGVSQNPRHKITKRGQNVTFRCDPISEHNRLYWYRQTLGQGPEFLTYFQNEAQLEKSRLLSDRFSAERPKGSFSTLEIQRTEQGDSAMYLCASSRGGTYGYTFGSGTRLTVV.

As to this clone: With only one base between it and a far larger clone, this is likely a read error. In the same sample, other DNA sequences code for this CDR3. Here the CDR3 reads CASSANYGYTF. CDR3 DNA sequence: TGTGCCAGCAGTGCTAACTATGGCTACACCTTC. This chain connects TRBV2 to TRBJ1-2; D remains unclear. This CDR3 has 11 amino acids. Between the trimmed V and J ends, which lost 4 bases and 0 bases, there was a span of 0 bases. Germline CDR1 is SNHLY and CDR2 is FYNNEI.

V usage is TRBV6-4 and J usage is TRBJ1-2, with 9 bases aligning to TRBD1. The germline V gene encodes CDR1 MRHNA and CDR2 SNTAGT. The CDR3 is made up of 13 amino acids. Losses at the gene ends were 3 bases for V and 5 bases for J; bases not matched to a gene: 1. The CDR3 DNA reads as TGTGCCAGCAGTGAAGGACAGGGGTATGGCTACACCTTC. It specifies CASSEGQGYGYTF.

The rearrangement joins TRBV6-1 to TRBJ2-3, with TRBD1 identical over 8 bases. With 1 base clipped from V and 6 bases from J, the junction kept 6 bases outside the gene matches. Germline V gene lookup returns CDR1 MNHNS and CDR2 SASEGT. The CDR3 is 15 residues long. CDR3 amino acids: CASSEGQGLFDTQYF. The DNA for the CDR3 is TGTGCCAGCAGTGAAGGACAGGGGCTGTTTGATACGCAGTATTTT.

The V call is TRBV18, the J call TRBJ2-7; D is perhaps TRBD1 or TRBD2 (6 bases each). The CDR3 covers 15 residues. The ends were cut back, 5 bases at V and 0 bases at J, with 14 bases in the middle. CDR1 KGHSH and CDR2 LQKENI come from the germline V gene. This CDR3 reads CASSAGQTSSYEQYF. In nucleotides, the CDR3 is TGTGCCAGCTCAGCCGGACAGACTAGCTCCTACGAGCAGTACTTC.

V gene TRBV5-1 combines with J gene TRBJ1-1; D gene unclear. From germline, CDR1 is SGHRS and CDR2 YFSETQ. This CDR3 is 13 amino acids long. V was clipped by 7 bases and J by 4 bases, with 14 bases between them. The chain's CDR3 is CASYGSIGTEAFF. CDR3 bases: TGCGCCAGCTATGGTTCGATAGGCACTGAAGCTTTCTTT.

J is TRBJ2-7 and V is TRBV28; the D call may be TRBD1 or TRBD2 (5 bases each). This CDR3 has 14 amino acids. Germline assignment: CDR1 MDHEN and CDR2 SYDVKM. V lost 3 bases to trimming and J lost 3 bases, with 12 bases between them. The CDR3 spells CASSLRVGVYEQYF. CDR3 nucleotides: TGTGCCAGCAGTTTGAGGGTAGGGGTCTACGAGCAGTACTTC.

This sequence joins TRBV5-1 and TRBJ2-3, with 7 bases aligning to TRBD1. CDR1 SGHRS and CDR2 YFSETQ come from the germline V gene. The CDR3 is made up of 16 amino acids. Germline trimming cut 0 bases from V and 0 bases from J; bases unmatched to any gene: 4. CDR3 sequence: CASSLGQGFSTDTQYF. The DNA for the CDR3 is TGCGCCAGCAGCTTGGGACAGGGATTTAGCACAGATACGCAGTATTTT. Filled out from reference TRBV5-1 and TRBJ2-3, the complete variable domain reads KAGVTQTPRYLIKTRGQQVTLSCSPISGHRSVSWYQQTPGQGLQFLFEYFSETQRNKGNFPGRFSGRQFSNSRSEMNVSTLELGDSALYLCASSLGQGFSTDTQYFGPGTRLTVL.

The chain recombines TRBV27 with TRBJ2-7; 7 nucleotides align to TRBD2. CDR1 and CDR2 from the germline V gene are MNHEY and SMNVEV (reference sequence). CDR3 size: 17 residues. The junction had 10 bases not matched to a gene; V was cut back by 0 bases and J by 2 bases. The CDR3 protein is CASSLSGRAGNTYEQYF. CDR3 nucleotides: TGTGCCAGCAGTTTATCGGGTCGAGCGGGAAATACCTACGAGCAGTACTTC.

Many counts were recorded for this clone. Different DNA sequences within this sample yield the same CDR3. The chain combines TRBV30 with TRBJ1-5; no definite D call. Germline V gene data show CDR1 as GTSNPN and CDR2 as SVGIG (reference sequence). With 1 base removed from V and 4 bases from J, the gap between germline ends came to 8 bases. This CDR3 is 13 amino acids long. The CDR3 loop is CAWSGGTNQPQHF. The CDR3 DNA sequence: TGTGCCTGGAGTGGGGGAACGAATCAGCCCCAGCATTTT.

The chain uses TRBV12-5 and TRBJ2-7, with D uncertain. Deletions cut 2 bases from V and 2 bases from J, with 10 bases between. The CDR3 consists of 14 residues. The V gene's germline CDR1 is LGHNT and CDR2 FRNRAP. CDR3 in DNA: TGTGCTAGTGGTTTGCCCGCTTATGCCTACGAGCAGTACTTC. Its translation: CASGLPAYAYEQYF.

This rearrangement joins TRBV5-8 to TRBJ1-6; TRBD1 agrees at 7 bases. The V gene end was trimmed by 4 bases and the J gene end by 5 bases; junction bases not matched to a gene: 6. CDR3 length: 15 residues. Per the germline V gene, CDR1 is SGHTS and CDR2 is YDEGEE. The CDR3 spells CASSRTGEDNSPLHF. The CDR3 DNA reads as TGTGCCAGCAGCCGAACAGGGGAAGATAATTCACCCCTCCACTTT.

Comment on this clone: This CDR3 is also generated by other DNA sequences in the sample. The gene calls are TRBV7-2 and TRBJ2-3; 12 nucleotides match TRBD2. CDR3 size: 16 residues. The trim removed 5 bases at V and 2 bases at J, leaving 5 bases unmatched. CDR1 and CDR2 (germline): SGHTA, FQGNSA. In DNA, the CDR3 is TGTGCCAGCAGCCCAGGACTAGCGGGATCCACAGATACGCAGTATTTT. This sequence encodes CASSPGLAGSTDTQYF. Based on the CDR3 plus reference TRBV7-2 and TRBJ2-3, the full variable domain is GAGVSQSPSNKVTEKGKDVELRCDPISGHTALYWYRQSLGQGLEFLIYFQGNSAPDKSGLPSDRFSAERTGGSVSTLTIQRTQQEDSAVYLCASSPGLAGSTDTQYFGPGTRLTVL.

The chain couples TRBV7-8 to TRBJ1-5; D is unresolved. Trimming left V 5 bases short and J 6 bases short, with 14 bases between. This CDR3 region has 14 residues. CDR1 and CDR2 (germline): SGHVS, FQNEAQ. In DNA, the CDR3 is TGTGCCAGCAGCCCAGGCCGGGAAGGTCAGCCCCAGCATTTT. This codes for CASSPGREGQPQHF.

This clone was observed a few times. The J gene is TRBJ1-6, the V gene TRBV25-1, with TRBD1 matching 9 bases. The length of the CDR3 is 15 residues. With 4 bases clipped from V and 10 bases from J, the junction kept 8 bases outside the gene matches. The germline gives CDR1 MGHDK, CDR2 SYGVNS. CDR3: CASSVTGTGSSPLHF. DNA for the CDR3: TGTGCCAGCAGTGTTACCGGGACAGGGTCCTCACCCCTCCACTTT.

V usage is TRBV9 and J usage is TRBJ2-5; D remains unclear. The CDR3 length is 14 residues. Germline V gene sequence: CDR1 SGDLS, CDR2 YYNGEE. V lost 1 base, J lost 1 base, and 8 bases lay in between. The chain's CDR3 is CASSVRWGQETQYF. The CDR3 region has the DNA TGTGCCAGCAGCGTAAGGTGGGGCCAAGAGACCCAGTACTTC.

The rearrangement joins TRBV7-9 to TRBJ1-2, with unresolved D. Between the trimmed V and J ends, which lost 5 bases and 5 bases, there was a span of 12 bases. CDR1 and CDR2 (germline): SEHNR, FQNEAQ (reference sequence). This CDR3 contains 13 residues. Written as DNA, the CDR3 is TGTGCCAGCAGCCAGCAAGGTGGATATGGCTACACCTTC. Protein product: CASSQQGGYGYTF. The full variable domain, completed using reference TRBV7-9 and TRBJ1-2, is DTGVSQNPRHKITKRGQNVTFRCDPISEHNRLYWYRQTLGQGPEFLTYFQNEAQLEKSRLLSDRFSAERPKGSFSTLEIQRTEQGDSAMYLCASSQQGGYGYTFGSGTRLTVV.

The rearrangement joins TRBV5-1 to TRBJ2-2; no firm D call. The CDR3 sequence is 13 residues long. V was pared by 2 bases and J by 6 bases, with 8 bases between. From germline, CDR1 is SGHRS and CDR2 YFSETQ. The CDR3 region has the DNA TGCGCCAGCAGCTTAGGAGTGCCCGGGGAGCTGTTTTTT. The encoded protein is CASSLGVPGELFF.

The chain is built from TRBV30 and TRBJ1-2, with a tentative D call TRBD1 (5 bases). CDR3 length equals 13 residues. The germline V gene has CDR1 GTSNPN and CDR2 SVGIG (reference sequence). Trimming took 4 bases from V and 6 from J, leaving 15 bases between them. This chain's CDR3 is CAWIRDVWDGYTF. The CDR3 region has the DNA TGTGCCTGGATTCGGGACGTCTGGGATGGCTACACCTTC.

The CDR3: CASSTRQGLNGYTF. CDR3 bases: TGTGCCAGTAGTACAAGACAGGGACTGAATGGCTACACCTTC. The rearrangement links TRBV19 to TRBJ1-2, with 7 bases fitting TRBD1. CDR1 LNHDA and CDR2 SQIVND come from the germline V gene (reference sequence). With 4 bases clipped from V and 6 bases from J, the junction kept 8 bases outside the gene matches. This CDR3 is built from 14 residues. The full variable domain, rest sourced from reference TRBV19 and TRBJ1-2, is DGGITQSPKYLFRKEGQNVTLSCEQNLNHDAMYWYRQDPGQGLRLIYYSQIVNDFQKGDIAEGYSVSREKKESFPLTVTSAQKNPTAFYLCASSTRQGLNGYTFGSGTRLTVV.

This clone was recorded only once. The rearrangement uses TRBV19 and TRBJ2-5, with 9 bases matching TRBD2. V trimming: 4 bases; J trimming: 5 bases; junction bases outside the gene matches: 11. Germline V CDR1 and CDR2: LNHDA, SQIVND (reference sequence). The CDR3 length is 16 residues. Here the CDR3 DNA reads TGTGCCAGTAGTAGACTACTAGCGGGCCCAAGGGAGACCCAGTACTTC. Translated, it gives CASSRLLAGPRETQYF. Using reference TRBV19 and TRBJ2-5 for the parts outside the CDR3, the full variable domain is DGGITQSPKYLFRKEGQNVTLSCEQNLNHDAMYWYRQDPGQGLRLIYYSQIVNDFQKGDIAEGYSVSREKKESFPLTVTSAQKNPTAFYLCASSRLLAGPRETQYFGPGTRLLVL.

The table lists this clone with a count of one. The gene calls are TRBV6-6 and TRBJ1-2; the D gene is possibly TRBD1 (5 bases). The CDR3 extends over 13 amino acids. The V end lost 7 bases, the J end lost 7 bases, and 16 bases lay between the germline ends. The germline V gene has CDR1 MNHNY and CDR2 SVGAGI (reference sequence). The CDR3 bases are TGTGCCAGCACCTCCCCCTGGGGGGTTGGCTACACCTTC. It codes for CASTSPWGVGYTF.

The J gene is TRBJ1-1, the V gene TRBV5-3; D gene uncertain. TRBV5-3 is an open reading frame whose function is uncertain. The CDR3 loop spans 13 amino acids. With 4 bases removed from V and 1 base from J, the gap between germline ends came to 8 bases. For the CDR3, the DNA is TGTGCCAGAAGCGGTACAGCGAACACTGAAGCTTTCTTT. It encodes CARSGTANTEAFF.

The chain employs TRBV7-2 and TRBJ2-3, with 9 nucleotides matching TRBD1. The V gene end was trimmed by 5 bases and the J gene end by 4 bases; junction bases not matched to a gene: 7. This CDR3 region has 15 residues. The germline CDR1 and CDR2 sequences are SGHTA and FQGNSA. DNA of the CDR3: TGTGCCAGCAGCCAGACAGGGGGTGGCGCAGATACGCAGTATTTT. Translating gives CASSQTGGGADTQYF.

This chain joins TRBV9 and TRBJ1-6; D remains ambiguous. The V end lost 2 bases, the J end lost 6 bases, and 12 bases lay between the germline ends. This CDR3 contains 15 residues. Per the germline V gene, CDR1 is SGDLS and CDR2 is YYNGEE. Here the CDR3 reads CASSVSGYGNSPLHF. CDR3 coding DNA: TGTGCCAGCAGCGTCTCCGGATACGGTAATTCACCCCTCCACTTT. The full variable domain, rest sourced from reference TRBV9 and TRBJ1-6, is DSGVTQTPKHLITATGQRVTLRCSPRSGDLSVYWYQQSLDQGLQFLIQYYNGEERAKGNILERFSAQQFPDLHSELNLSSLELGDSALYFCASSVSGYGNSPLHFGNGTRLTVT.

In DNA form, the CDR3 reads TGTGCCAGAAGCCGACCATGTCTTGGACAGCCGAAGAACACTGAAGCTTTCTTT. The encoded protein is CARSRPCLGQPKNTEAFF. The chain has TRBV5-3 and TRBJ1-1; D might be TRBD1 (6 bases). TRBV5-3 is filed as an ORF, its function uncertain. The CDR3 covers 18 residues. Deletions cut 4 bases from V and 1 base from J, with 23 bases between.